The rows below give T cell receptor beta chains drawn from one sample of a study of regulatory T cells in long-lasting Graves disease. TCRdb reprocessed the multiplex PCR reads via MiXCR and lists one record per CDR3 protein. The table has under 450,000 distinct CDR3 sequences, approximately 25% seen once. The sample in question was peripheral blood mononuclear cells (PBMCs), obtained when the disease was refractory, from a patient treated with antithyroid drugs. Source of these receptors: a woman aged 40 to 50 with Graves disease. Each CDR3 is given with its conserved first and last residue. Each record gives: D gene, V gene, J gene, clone size, CDR3 protein, CDR3 DNA. D genes are given only for firm matches. Only some rows state a clone size, as once, few, many or a class for expanded clones.

TRBD1,TRBV28,TRBJ2-7,many,CASSPDRGPAYEQYF,TGTGCCAGCAGCCCTGACAGGGGGCCAGCCTACGAGCAGTACTTC
.,TRBV6-2/TRBV6-3,TRBJ1-2,.,CASSSFFEVGGYTF,TGTGCCAGCAGTTCCTTCTTTGAAGTTGGTGGCTACACCTTC
TRBD1,TRBV6-1,TRBJ2-5,many,CASSRDSWWETQYF,TGTGCCAGCAGTCGGGACAGCTGGTGGGAGACCCAGTACTTC
.,TRBV7-9,TRBJ1-4,.,CASSLDNSAGEKLFF,TGTGCCAGCAGCTTAGACAATTCCGCGGGGGAAAAACTGTTTTTT
.,TRBV7-9,TRBJ1-4,.,CASSTPRGGSNGKLVF,TGTGCCAGCAGCACCCCGAGGGGGGGAAGCAACGGAAAACTGGTTTTT
.,TRBV2,TRBJ1-5,many,CASMRGTGNQPQHF,TGTGCCAGCATGCGGGGAACAGGTAATCAGCCCCAGCATTTT
TRBD2,TRBV12-3/TRBV12-4,TRBJ2-7,many,CASSFGLASPWDYEQYF,TGTGCCAGCAGTTTTGGACTAGCGAGTCCTTGGGACTACGAGCAGTACTTC
.,TRBV11-2,TRBJ1-1,many,CASSRLGQSNTEAFF,TGTGCCAGCAGCCGTCTCGGACAGTCGAACACTGAAGCTTTCTTT
TRBD2,TRBV28,TRBJ2-4,many,CASRPAGKNIQYF,TGTGCCAGCAGACCAGCGGGAAAAAACATTCAGTACTTC
TRBD1,TRBV6-2/TRBV6-3,TRBJ1-1,many,CASSSGQGGGAFF,TGTGCCAGCAGTTCCGGACAGGGTGGGGGAGCTTTCTTT
TRBD2,TRBV29-1,TRBJ2-5,many,CSSLSSGFQETQYF,TGCAGCTCGTTGTCTAGCGGGTTTCAAGAGACCCAGTACTTC
.,TRBV15,TRBJ2-1,.,CATSRPGGVRRQFF,TGTGCCACCAGCAGGCCCGGAGGGGTCCGTCGGCAGTTCTTC
.,TRBV2,TRBJ2-7,many,CASSEYPRDPYEQYF,TGTGCCAGCAGTGAATATCCCAGGGACCCCTACGAGCAGTACTTC
.,TRBV28,TRBJ1-2,many,CASSLYSGNYGYTF,TGTGCCAGCAGTTTATACTCGGGGAACTATGGCTACACCTTC
.,TRBV2,TRBJ2-5,.,CASSLGGGSQYF,TGTGCCAGCAGCTTAGGAGGGGGGAGCCAGTACTTC
.,TRBV2,TRBJ1-3,many,CASSVTMSSGNTIYF,TGTGCCAGCAGTGTTACAATGAGCTCTGGAAACACCATATATTTT
.,TRBV30,TRBJ2-5,.,CAWSISYQETQYF,TGTGCCTGGAGTATATCGTACCAAGAGACCCAGTACTTC
TRBD1,TRBV20-1,TRBJ2-5,.,CSASSLYRGSETQYF,TGCAGTGCTAGCTCACTATACAGGGGGTCAGAGACCCAGTACTTC
TRBD1,TRBV5-1,TRBJ1-2,many,CASSFPRTGHGYTF,TGCGCCAGCAGCTTTCCCCGGACAGGTCACGGCTACACCTTC
TRBD1,TRBV4-1,TRBJ2-5,few,CASSPEQGEETQYF,TGCGCCAGCAGCCCCGAACAGGGGGAGGAGACCCAGTACTTC
TRBD2,TRBV2,TRBJ2-7,many,CASSEGLAAYEQYF,TGTGCCAGCAGTGAAGGACTAGCAGCCTACGAGCAGTACTTC
TRBD2,TRBV24-1,TRBJ2-3,few,CATSGETSGSTDTQYF,TGTGCCACCAGTGGGGAAACTAGCGGAAGCACAGATACGCAGTATTTT
.,TRBV6-1,TRBJ2-2,many,CASSGAGQNTGELFF,TGTGCCAGCAGTGGGGCGGGACAGAACACCGGGGAGCTGTTTTTT
.,TRBV13,TRBJ2-7,few,CASSLGGGREQYF,TGTGCCAGCAGCTTAGGTGGGGGGAGGGAGCAGTACTTC
TRBD1,TRBV25-1,TRBJ1-6,many,CASSRRQGADSPLHF,TGTGCCAGCAGTAGAAGACAGGGGGCTGATTCACCCCTCCACTTT
TRBD2,TRBV6-1,TRBJ2-4,few,CASGHGRAKNIQYF,TGTGCCAGCGGACACGGGAGGGCCAAAAACATTCAGTACTTC
TRBD2,TRBV7-2,TRBJ2-1,.,CASSPGLAGDSSYNEQFF,TGTGCCAGCAGCCCGGGACTAGCGGGAGATTCCTCCTACAATGAGCAGTTCTTC
TRBD1,TRBV20-1,TRBJ1-5,.,CSARVRTGEGQPQHF,TGCAGTGCTAGAGTTCGGACAGGGGAGGGTCAGCCCCAGCATTTT
.,TRBV24-1,TRBJ2-2,few,CATGHSGVGAGELFF,TGTGCCACCGGACACTCAGGGGTTGGTGCGGGGGAGCTGTTTTTT